These 24 T cell receptor beta chains were all obtained from the same sample, sequenced in a study of identical twins. MiXCR, applied by TCRdb to the 5' RACE reads, yields one record per CDR3 protein. The sample lists around 510,000 distinct CDR3 sequences, about 13% seen once, with 0.8% to 1% in the top ten. In addition, the sample was reused for a study of yellow fever vaccine responses in identical twins.

Sequenced sample: CD4+ T cells sorted from blood. Source of these receptors: a woman aged 18-30 years in good health.

The V gene is TRBV6-1, the J gene TRBJ2-7; D possibly matches TRBD1 or TRBD2 (6 bases each). CDR1 MNHNS and CDR2 SASEGT come from the germline V gene. The V gene lost 11 bases and the J gene lost 3 bases, with 20 bases spanning the gap. This CDR3 has 14 amino acids. This chain's CDR3 is CASNPGGRIYEQYF. The CDR3 region has the DNA TGTGCCTCTAATCCCGGGGGCAGGATCTACGAGCAGTACTTC.

This clonotype showed up just a few times. The chain links TRBV29-1 to TRBJ2-7; D assignment may be TRBD1 or TRBD2 (5 bases each). This CDR3 contains 13 residues. Germline V lookup: CDR1 SQVTM, CDR2 ANQGSEA. Trimming shortened V by 3 bases and J by 5 bases, and 14 bases separated the two germline ends. Here the CDR3 DNA reads TGCAGCGTTGACAGCCAGGGAGCCCACGAGCAGTACTTC. Its protein is CSVDSQGAHEQYF.

The chain couples TRBV27 to TRBJ2-7; the D gene could be TRBD1 or TRBD2 (6 bases each). This CDR3 comprises 17 residues. Germline loops: CDR1 MNHEY, CDR2 SMNVEV (reference sequence). V lost 5 bases, J lost 3 bases, and 23 bases lay in between. The CDR3 protein is CASSPLQTGRRYYEQYF. The DNA of the CDR3 is TGTGCCAGCAGTCCCCTCCAAACAGGGAGGCGCTACTACGAGCAGTACTTC.

V and J are TRBV12-3 or TRBV12-4 and TRBJ2-1, with 9 bases that match TRBD2. With 4 bases clipped from V and 8 bases from J, the junction kept 9 bases outside the gene matches. This CDR3 has 15 amino acids. The CDR3 region has the DNA TGTGCCAGCAGTTCCCGCGGGAGGGCCGGGTATGAGCAGTTCTTC. Encoded protein: CASSSRGRAGYEQFF.

This clonotype was recorded many times. The chain links TRBV12-3 or TRBV12-4 to TRBJ2-1; 11 bases fit TRBD1. The CDR3 totals 16 residues. V shed 5 bases and J 8 bases; nucleotides not matched to a gene: 11. The CDR3 loop is CASSTRTGGDVDEQFF. The CDR3 nucleotides read TGTGCCAGCAGTACGAGGACAGGGGGCGACGTGGATGAGCAGTTCTTC.

The gene calls are TRBV20-1 and TRBJ2-1, with 10 bases lining up with TRBD2. From germline, CDR1 is DFQATT and CDR2 SNEGSKA (reference sequence). The J segment lost 7 bases and the V segment lost 2 bases, leaving 5 bases of the junction unmatched. The CDR3 loop spans 14 amino acids. CDR3 protein: CSARPSGRANEQFF. CDR3 coding DNA: TGCAGTGCTAGACCCAGCGGGAGGGCGAATGAGCAGTTCTTC.

The chain has TRBV2 and TRBJ2-7; 8 positions agree with TRBD1. J gave up 11 bases and V 7 bases, and 13 bases lay outside the gene matches. Germline CDR1 and CDR2: SNHLY and FYNNEI. The CDR3 totals 13 residues. The CDR3 DNA sequence: TGTGCCAGCACCGATCTTGGCAGGACAGGGAAGTACTTC. The encoded protein is CASTDLGRTGKYF.

In its sample, this clonotype was seen a few times. It may be a read error: a sequence one base away is much more abundant. The chain has TRBV2 and TRBJ2-2; unclear D gene. Germline CDR1 SNHLY, CDR2 FYNNEI. Deletions cut 6 bases from V and 1 base from J, with 6 bases between. The CDR3 contains 13 residues. The CDR3 sequence is CASRSENTGELFF. CDR3 DNA sequence: TGTGCCAGCAGGTCAGAGAACACCGGGGAGCTGTTTTTT. Complete variable domain (other parts from reference TRBV2 and TRBJ2-2): EPEVTQTPSHQVTQMGQEVILRCVPISNHLYFYWYRQILGQKVEFLVSFYNNEISEKSEIFDDQFSVERPDGSNFTLKIRSTKLEDSAMYFCASRSENTGELFFGEGSRLTVL.

This clonotype was recorded many times. J is TRBJ2-7 and V is TRBV5-1; D uncertain. Trimming left V 2 bases short and J 0 bases short, with 3 bases between. Germline assignment: CDR1 SGHRS and CDR2 YFSETQ. The CDR3 is 12 residues long. The CDR3, as DNA: TGCGCCAGCAGCTTAACCTCCTACGAGCAGTACTTC. Protein: CASSLTSYEQYF. Full variable domain (rest looked up from reference TRBV5-1 and TRBJ2-7): KAGVTQTPRYLIKTRGQQVTLSCSPISGHRSVSWYQQTPGQGLQFLFEYFSETQRNKGNFPGRFSGRQFSNSRSEMNVSTLELGDSALYLCASSLTSYEQYFGPGTRLTVT.

This clonotype was detected a few times. This chain connects TRBV24-1 to TRBJ2-3; a possible D gene is TRBD1 (5 bases). The CDR3 is 15 amino acids. With 4 bases removed from V and 2 bases from J, the gap between germline ends came to 12 bases. The germline CDR1 and CDR2 sequences are KGHDR and SFDVKD. The CDR3 loop reads CATSETYRITDTQYF. As DNA, the CDR3 is TGTGCCACCAGTGAGACATACAGGATCACAGATACGCAGTATTTT.

This clonotype was detected a few times. V gene TRBV24-1 combines with J gene TRBJ2-6, with TRBD1 matching over 10 bases. J lost 4 bases, V lost 4 bases, and 12 bases had no gene match. This CDR3 comprises 19 residues. CDR1 KGHDR and CDR2 SFDVKD come from the germline V gene. The CDR3 sequence: CATSEHPGTGARGANVLTF. Written as DNA, the CDR3 is TGTGCCACCAGTGAGCACCCCGGGACAGGGGCGCGAGGGGCCAACGTCCTGACTTTC.

This clonotype was counted a few times. The chain joins TRBV7-9 to TRBJ2-6, with D perhaps matching TRBD1 (5 bases). V was shortened by 6 bases and J by 0 bases, with 9 bases between the two germline ends. The germline V gene encodes CDR1 SEHNR and CDR2 FQNEAQ (reference sequence). The CDR3 is made up of 15 amino acids. The CDR3 reads CASRPDSSGANVLTF. The DNA for the CDR3 is TGTGCCAGCAGACCAGACAGCTCTGGGGCCAACGTCCTGACTTTC.

This chain uses TRBV21-1 with TRBJ2-1. TRBV21-1 is deemed a pseudogene. The CDR3 is 17 residues long. The CDR3 is CASTFAIGELPYNEQFF. The CDR3 region has the DNA TGTGCCAGCACGTTCGCAATCGGGGAGCTACCATACAATGAGCAGTTCTTC.

This chain uses TRBV12-5 with TRBJ2-1; D is perhaps TRBD1 or TRBD2 (5 bases each). Germline values: CDR1 LGHNT, CDR2 FRNRAP. The CDR3 spans 10 residues. Trimming stripped 6 bases from V and 8 bases from J, with 5 bases between. The CDR3 loop reads CASGGDEQFF. CDR3 nucleotide sequence: TGTGCTAGTGGGGGGGATGAGCAGTTCTTC. The full variable domain, rest sourced from reference TRBV12-5 and TRBJ2-1, is DARVTQTPRHKVTEMGQEVTMRCQPILGHNTVFWYRQTMMQGLELLAYFRNRAPLDDSGMPKDRFSAEMPDATLATLKIQPSEPRDSAVYFCASGGDEQFFGPGTRLTVL.

This clonotype was seen more than once but under ten times. The V call is TRBV2, the J call TRBJ1-2; D remains ambiguous. The ends were cut back, 7 bases at V and 3 bases at J, with 15 bases in the middle. The germline V gene encodes CDR1 SNHLY and CDR2 FYNNEI. This CDR3 has 14 residues. CDR3 amino acids: CASKNVWGDYGYTF. Here the CDR3 DNA reads TGTGCCAGCAAAAACGTCTGGGGTGACTATGGCTACACCTTC.

This chain uses TRBV15 with TRBJ1-1, with no clear D. The CDR3 runs to 13 residues. CDR1 is LNHNV, CDR2 YYDKDF, per germline (reference sequence). Trimming left V 3 bases short and J 3 bases short, with 8 bases between. CDR3 bases: TGTGCCACCAGCAGGGCAGGAGACACTGAAGCTTTCTTT. It specifies CATSRAGDTEAFF.

This clonotype was recorded a few times. The J gene is TRBJ1-2, the V gene TRBV30; D unclear. Germline CDR1 is GTSNPN and CDR2 is SVGIG (reference sequence). Trimming removed 8 bases from V and 8 bases from J, with 21 bases in between. There are 13 residues in the CDR3. The CDR3 sequence: CAAPTGSTWGYTF. The CDR3 DNA follows: TGTGCCGCCCCCACGGGCTCCACCTGGGGCTACACCTTC.

The chain uses TRBV19 and TRBJ2-7; D not certain. Between the trimmed V and J ends, which lost 2 bases and 2 bases, there was a span of 13 bases. This CDR3 region has 15 residues. Per germline, CDR1 LNHDA and CDR2 SQIVND (reference sequence). CDR3 protein: CASSINVGETYEQYF. CDR3 DNA sequence: TGTGCCAGTAGTATAAACGTAGGCGAAACCTACGAGCAGTACTTC.

This clonotype was found a few times. This rearrangement joins TRBV10-3 to TRBJ1-5; D is perhaps TRBD1 (5 bases). CDR1 ENHRY and CDR2 SYGVKD come from the germline V gene. The CDR3 totals 13 residues. Trimming stripped 5 bases from V and 5 bases from J, with 10 bases between. This CDR3 reads CAISPQEDQPQHF. CDR3 DNA sequence: TGTGCCATCAGTCCACAGGAGGATCAGCCCCAGCATTTT.

CDR3: CASRAAGFTDTQYF. The DNA of the CDR3 is TGTGCCAGCAGGGCCGCCGGTTTCACAGATACGCAGTATTTT. The chain combines TRBV7-2 with TRBJ2-3; no clear D. This CDR3 contains 14 residues. Germline loops: CDR1 SGHTA, CDR2 FQGNSA. The V and J ends lost 6 bases and 2 bases respectively, with 12 bases between them.

This clonotype has a handful of counts. The rearrangement uses TRBV19 and TRBJ2-7, with 8 bases identical to TRBD2. With V trimmed by 6 bases and J by 1 base, 5 bases remained unmatched. The germline V gene encodes CDR1 LNHDA and CDR2 SQIVND (reference sequence). This CDR3 spans 14 amino acids. CDR3: CASRATSDSYEQYF. The CDR3 nucleotides are TGTGCCAGTAGGGCGACTAGCGATTCCTACGAGCAGTACTTC.

The CDR3 sequence: CASSVTGAADTQYF. In DNA, the CDR3 is TGTGCCAGCAGCGTGACGGGGGCGGCGGATACGCAGTATTTT. The chain joins TRBV9 to TRBJ2-3; either TRBD1 or TRBD2 may fit D (6 bases each). Deletions cut 2 bases from V and 6 bases from J, with 13 bases between. The CDR3 loop spans 14 amino acids. Germline CDR1 reads SGDLS; CDR2 reads YYNGEE.

CDR3 in amino acids: CASSRSDTGTDTGELFF. CDR3 in DNA: TGCGCCAGCAGTCGATCTGACACCGGGACAGACACCGGGGAGCTGTTTTTT. The gene calls are TRBV23-1 and TRBJ2-2, with 7 bases aligning to TRBD1. TRBV23-1 is an open reading frame whose function is uncertain. V gave up 4 bases and J gave up 3 bases; unmatched junction bases: 11. This CDR3 region has 17 residues.

The table lists this clonotype with many counts. The rearrangement uses TRBV5-1 and TRBJ2-2; D might be TRBD1 (6 bases). Germline values: CDR1 SGHRS, CDR2 YFSETQ. V lost 0 bases and J lost 1, with 10 bases in between. The CDR3 sequence is 16 residues long. In DNA form, the CDR3 reads TGCGCCAGCAGCTTGGTTCAGGGGATGAACACCGGGGAGCTGTTTTTT. Translating it yields CASSLVQGMNTGELFF.